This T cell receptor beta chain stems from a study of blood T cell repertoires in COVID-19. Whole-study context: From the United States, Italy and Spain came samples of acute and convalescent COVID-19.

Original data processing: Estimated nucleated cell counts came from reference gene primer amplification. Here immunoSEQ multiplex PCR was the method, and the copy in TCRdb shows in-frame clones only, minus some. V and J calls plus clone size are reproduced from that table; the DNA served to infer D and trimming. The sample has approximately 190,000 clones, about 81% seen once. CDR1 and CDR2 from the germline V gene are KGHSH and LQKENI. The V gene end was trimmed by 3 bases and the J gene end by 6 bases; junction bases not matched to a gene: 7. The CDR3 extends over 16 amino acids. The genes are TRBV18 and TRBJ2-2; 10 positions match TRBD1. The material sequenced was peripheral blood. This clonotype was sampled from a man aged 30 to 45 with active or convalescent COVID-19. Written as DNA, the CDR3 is TGTGCCAGCTCACCCAAGGGACAGGGGCTATCCGGGGAGCTGTTTTTT. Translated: CASSPKGQGLSGELFF.